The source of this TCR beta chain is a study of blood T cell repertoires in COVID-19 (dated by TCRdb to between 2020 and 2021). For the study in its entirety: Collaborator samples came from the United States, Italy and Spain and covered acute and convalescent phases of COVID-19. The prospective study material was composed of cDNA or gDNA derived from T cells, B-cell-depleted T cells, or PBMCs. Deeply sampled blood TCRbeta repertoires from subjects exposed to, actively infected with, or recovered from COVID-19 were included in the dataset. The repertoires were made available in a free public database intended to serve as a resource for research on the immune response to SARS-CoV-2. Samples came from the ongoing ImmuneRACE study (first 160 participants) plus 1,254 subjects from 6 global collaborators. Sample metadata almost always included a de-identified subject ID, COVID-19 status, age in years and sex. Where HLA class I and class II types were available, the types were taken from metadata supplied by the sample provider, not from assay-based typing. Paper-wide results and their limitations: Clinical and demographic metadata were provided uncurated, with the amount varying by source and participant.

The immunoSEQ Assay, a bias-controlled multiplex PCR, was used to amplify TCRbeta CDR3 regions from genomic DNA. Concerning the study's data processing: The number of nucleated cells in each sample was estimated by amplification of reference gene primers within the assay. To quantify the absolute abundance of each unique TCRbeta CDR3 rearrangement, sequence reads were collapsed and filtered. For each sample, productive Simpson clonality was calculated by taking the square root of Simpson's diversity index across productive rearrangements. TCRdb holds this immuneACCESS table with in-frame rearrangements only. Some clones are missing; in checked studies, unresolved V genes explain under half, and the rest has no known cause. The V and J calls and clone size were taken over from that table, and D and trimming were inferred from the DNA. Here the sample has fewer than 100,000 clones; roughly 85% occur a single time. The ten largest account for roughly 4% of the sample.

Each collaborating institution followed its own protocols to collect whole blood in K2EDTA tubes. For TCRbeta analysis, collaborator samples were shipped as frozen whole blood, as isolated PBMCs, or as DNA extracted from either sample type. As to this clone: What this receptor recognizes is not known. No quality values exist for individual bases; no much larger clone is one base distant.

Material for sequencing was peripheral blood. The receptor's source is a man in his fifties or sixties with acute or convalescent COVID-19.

The sequenced DNA: TGTGCCAGCAGTTTAGACAGGGGAGACACTGAAGCTTTCTTT. The resulting protein is CASSLDRGDTEAFF. The V and J genes are TRBV2 and TRBJ1-1, with TRBD1 identical over 8 junction bases. CDR1 and CDR2, looked up from the germline V gene, are SNHLY and FYNNEI. Trimmed from V: 5 bases; trimmed from J: 3 bases; junction bases lacking a gene match: 5. Measured from the cysteine to the phenylalanine, the CDR3 is 14 residues long. Only the CDR3 DNA is retained, 42 bases long and in frame from the first base.